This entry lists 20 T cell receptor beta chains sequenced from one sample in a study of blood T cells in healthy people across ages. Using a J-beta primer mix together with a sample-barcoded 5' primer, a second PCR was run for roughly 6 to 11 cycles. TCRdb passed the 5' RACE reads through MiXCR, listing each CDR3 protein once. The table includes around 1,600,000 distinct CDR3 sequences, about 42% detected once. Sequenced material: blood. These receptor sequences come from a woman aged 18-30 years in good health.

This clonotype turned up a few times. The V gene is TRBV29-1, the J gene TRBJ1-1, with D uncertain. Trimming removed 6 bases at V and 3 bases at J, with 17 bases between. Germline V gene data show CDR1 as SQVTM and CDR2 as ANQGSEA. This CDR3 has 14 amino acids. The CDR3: CSVQRRVADTEAFF. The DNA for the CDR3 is TGCAGCGTCCAAAGGCGAGTAGCGGACACTGAAGCTTTCTTT.

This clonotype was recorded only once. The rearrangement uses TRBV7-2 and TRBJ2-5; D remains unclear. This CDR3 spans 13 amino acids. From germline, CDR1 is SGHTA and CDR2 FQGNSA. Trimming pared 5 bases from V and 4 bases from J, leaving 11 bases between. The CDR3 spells CASSPDPIETQYF. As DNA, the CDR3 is TGTGCCAGCAGCCCCGACCCAATAGAGACCCAGTACTTC.

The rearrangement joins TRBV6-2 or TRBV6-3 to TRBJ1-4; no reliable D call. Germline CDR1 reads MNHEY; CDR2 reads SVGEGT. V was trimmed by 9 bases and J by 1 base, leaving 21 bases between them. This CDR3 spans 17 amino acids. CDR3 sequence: CASSPDRLWGTNEKLFF. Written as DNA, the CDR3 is TGTGCCAGTAGCCCGGACCGCCTTTGGGGAACTAATGAAAAACTGTTTTTT.

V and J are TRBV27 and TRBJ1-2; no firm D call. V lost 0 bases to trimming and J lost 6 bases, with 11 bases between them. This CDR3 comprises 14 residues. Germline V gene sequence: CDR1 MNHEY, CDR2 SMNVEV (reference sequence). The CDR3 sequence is CASSLSAGSHGYTF. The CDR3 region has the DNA TGTGCCAGCAGTTTATCGGCGGGATCGCATGGCTACACCTTC.

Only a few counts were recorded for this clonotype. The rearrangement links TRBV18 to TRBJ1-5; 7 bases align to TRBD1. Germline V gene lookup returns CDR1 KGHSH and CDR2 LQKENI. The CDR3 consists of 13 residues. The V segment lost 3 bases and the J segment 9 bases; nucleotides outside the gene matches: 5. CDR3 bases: TGTGCCAGCTCACCCGACAGGGAAAGGCCCCAGCATTTT. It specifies CASSPDRERPQHF.

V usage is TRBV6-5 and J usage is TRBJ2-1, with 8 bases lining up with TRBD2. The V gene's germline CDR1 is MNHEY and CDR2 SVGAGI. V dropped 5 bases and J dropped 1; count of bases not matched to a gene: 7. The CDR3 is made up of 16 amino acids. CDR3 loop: CASSLSGKTSYNEQFF. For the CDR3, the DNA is TGTGCCAGCAGTCTTAGCGGGAAGACTTCCTACAATGAGCAGTTCTTC.

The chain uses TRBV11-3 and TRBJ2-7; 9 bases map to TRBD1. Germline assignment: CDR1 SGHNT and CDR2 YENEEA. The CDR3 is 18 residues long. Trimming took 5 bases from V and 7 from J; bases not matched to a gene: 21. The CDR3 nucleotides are TGTGCCAGCAGCGCAGTCCCGGGACAGGGCCCCCAATACAATGAGCAGTACTTC. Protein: CASSAVPGQGPQYNEQYF.

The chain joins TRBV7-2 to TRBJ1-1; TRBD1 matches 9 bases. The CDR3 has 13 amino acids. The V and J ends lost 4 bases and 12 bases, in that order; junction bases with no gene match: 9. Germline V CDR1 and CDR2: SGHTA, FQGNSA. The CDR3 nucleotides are TGTGCCAGCAGCTCCTTAACAGGGGGCGTTTCTTTCTTT. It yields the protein CASSSLTGGVSFF.

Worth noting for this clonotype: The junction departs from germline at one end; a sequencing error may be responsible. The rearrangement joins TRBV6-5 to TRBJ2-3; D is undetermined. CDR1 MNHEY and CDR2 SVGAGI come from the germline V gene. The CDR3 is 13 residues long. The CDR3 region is CTSSYFEADTQYF. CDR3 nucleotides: TGTACCAGCAGTTATTTCGAAGCAGATACGCAGTATTTT.

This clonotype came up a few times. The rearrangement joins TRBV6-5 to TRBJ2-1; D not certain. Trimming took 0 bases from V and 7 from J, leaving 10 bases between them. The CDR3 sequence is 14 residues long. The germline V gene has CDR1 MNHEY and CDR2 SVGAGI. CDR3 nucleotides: TGTGCCAGCAGTTACTCGTTTAATGCGAATGAGCAGTTCTTC. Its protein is CASSYSFNANEQFF.

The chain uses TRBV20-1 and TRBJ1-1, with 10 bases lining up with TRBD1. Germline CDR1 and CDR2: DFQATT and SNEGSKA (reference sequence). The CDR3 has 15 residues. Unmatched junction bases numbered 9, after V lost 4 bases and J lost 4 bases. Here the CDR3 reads CSATTDRGPRTEAFF. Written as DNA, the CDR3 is TGCAGTGCTACCACCGACAGGGGGCCGCGCACTGAAGCTTTCTTT.

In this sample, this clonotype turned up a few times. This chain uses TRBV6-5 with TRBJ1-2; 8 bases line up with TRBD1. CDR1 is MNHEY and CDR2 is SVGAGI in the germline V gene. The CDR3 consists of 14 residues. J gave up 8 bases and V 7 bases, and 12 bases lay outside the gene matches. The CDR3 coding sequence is TGTGCCAGCACCCCCTCCGGCAGGGGGCAAGGCTACACCTTC. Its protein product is CASTPSGRGQGYTF.

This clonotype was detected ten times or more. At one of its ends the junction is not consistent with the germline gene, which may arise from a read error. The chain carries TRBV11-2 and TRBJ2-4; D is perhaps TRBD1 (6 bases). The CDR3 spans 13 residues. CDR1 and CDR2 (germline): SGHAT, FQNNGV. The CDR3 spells CASSVEVRGVQYF. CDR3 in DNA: TGTGCCAGCAGCGTAGAGGTCAGGGGCGTTCAGTACTTC.

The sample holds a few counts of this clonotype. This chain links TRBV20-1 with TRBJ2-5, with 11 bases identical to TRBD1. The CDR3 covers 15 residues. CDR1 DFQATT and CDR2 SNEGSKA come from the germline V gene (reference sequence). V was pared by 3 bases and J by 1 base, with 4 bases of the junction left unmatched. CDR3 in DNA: TGCAGTGCTAGGGGACAGGGGGGAGGCCAAGAGACCCAGTACTTC. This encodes CSARGQGGGQETQYF.

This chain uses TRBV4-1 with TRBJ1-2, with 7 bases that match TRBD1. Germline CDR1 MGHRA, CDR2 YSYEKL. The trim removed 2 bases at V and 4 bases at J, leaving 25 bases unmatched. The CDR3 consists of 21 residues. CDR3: CASSQPFLAPGQPVRSYGYTF. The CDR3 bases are TGCGCCAGCAGCCAACCTTTTTTGGCCCCGGGACAGCCCGTTAGAAGCTATGGCTACACCTTC.

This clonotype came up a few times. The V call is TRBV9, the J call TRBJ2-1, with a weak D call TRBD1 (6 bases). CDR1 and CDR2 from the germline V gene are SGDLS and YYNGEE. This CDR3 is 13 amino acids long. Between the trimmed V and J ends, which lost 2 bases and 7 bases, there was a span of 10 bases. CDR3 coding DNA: TGTGCCAGCAGCGTGATAGACAGGAATGAGCAGTTCTTC. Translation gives CASSVIDRNEQFF.

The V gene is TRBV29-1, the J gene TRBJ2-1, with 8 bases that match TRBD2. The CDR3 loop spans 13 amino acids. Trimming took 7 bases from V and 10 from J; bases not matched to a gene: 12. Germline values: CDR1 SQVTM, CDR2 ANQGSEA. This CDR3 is CSAPGLGFQEQFF. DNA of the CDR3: TGCAGCGCACCGGGACTAGGGTTTCAGGAGCAGTTCTTC.

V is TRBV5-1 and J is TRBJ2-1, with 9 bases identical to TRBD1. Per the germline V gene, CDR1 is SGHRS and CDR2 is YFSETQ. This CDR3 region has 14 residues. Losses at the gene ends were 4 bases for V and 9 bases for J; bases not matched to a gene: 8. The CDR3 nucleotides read TGCGCCAGCAGCCGGGACAGGGCTCAGGGTGAGCAGTTCTTC. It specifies CASSRDRAQGEQFF.

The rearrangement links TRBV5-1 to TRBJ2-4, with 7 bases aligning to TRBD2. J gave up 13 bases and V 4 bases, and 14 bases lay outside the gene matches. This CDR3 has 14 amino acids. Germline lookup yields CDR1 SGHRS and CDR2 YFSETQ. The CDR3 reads CASSLAGEYNEQYF. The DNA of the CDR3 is TGCGCCAGCAGCCTGGCGGGGGAATACAATGAGCAGTACTTC.

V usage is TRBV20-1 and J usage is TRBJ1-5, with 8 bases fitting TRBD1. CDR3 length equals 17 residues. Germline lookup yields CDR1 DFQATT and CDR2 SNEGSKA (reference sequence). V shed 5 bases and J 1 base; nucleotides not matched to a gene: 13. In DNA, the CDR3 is TGCAGTGCTTCCGTACTACACAGGGGGAAGAGCAATCAGCCCCAGCATTTT. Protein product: CSASVLHRGKSNQPQHF.